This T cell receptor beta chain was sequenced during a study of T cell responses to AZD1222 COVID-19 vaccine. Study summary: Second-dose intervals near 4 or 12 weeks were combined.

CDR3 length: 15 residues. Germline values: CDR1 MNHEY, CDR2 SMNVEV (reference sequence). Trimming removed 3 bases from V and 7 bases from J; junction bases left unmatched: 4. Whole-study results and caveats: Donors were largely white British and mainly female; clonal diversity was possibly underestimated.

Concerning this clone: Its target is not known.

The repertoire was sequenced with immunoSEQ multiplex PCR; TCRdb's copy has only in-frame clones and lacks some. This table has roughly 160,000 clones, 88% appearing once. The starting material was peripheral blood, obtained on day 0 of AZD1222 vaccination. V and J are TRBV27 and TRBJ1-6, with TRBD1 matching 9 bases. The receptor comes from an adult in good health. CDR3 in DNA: TGTGCCAGCAGTTTGGGGACAGGGATGAATTCACCCCTCCACTTT. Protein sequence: CASSLGTGMNSPLHF.